This TCR beta chain was obtained from a study of T cell repertoires in aging, cancer and after chemotherapy. As for the study in general: Donor ages fell into six groups from 30 or younger up to 70 or older. Glioblastoma patients receiving temozolomide-based therapy gave paired samples before and after chemotherapy. Some 8.1 million TCR reads were in the whole dataset.

The template was genomic DNA from peripheral blood, not RNA. Multiplex touch-down PCR with TRB-A/B primers amplified rearranged V-D-J TRB sequences. TCRdb reprocessed the multiplex PCR reads via MiXCR and lists one record per CDR3 protein. Of over 600 distinct CDR3 sequences listed, around nine tenths are singletons. Germline CDR1 reads SQVTM; CDR2 reads ANQGSEA. The CDR3 is made up of 12 amino acids. V was pared by 7 bases and J by 5 bases, with 5 bases of the junction left unmatched. The sequence was obtained from a human donor with a solid tumor. The V call is TRBV29-1, the J call TRBJ2-5, with 9 positions matching TRBD1. Sequences were obtained from blood. CDR3 sequence: CSAWTGAETQYF. DNA of the CDR3: TGCAGCGCTTGGACAGGGGCCGAGACCCAGTACTTC.